This paragraph reports one TCR beta chain. Its antigen remains unidentified. One base away there is no much larger clone; base qualities are not given. V has 4 bases trimmed and J has 3 bases trimmed; junction bases matching no gene number 9. From a lookup of the germline V gene, CDR1 and CDR2 are SQVTM and ANQGSEA. The CDR3, cysteine through phenylalanine, is 15 amino acids long. Here the CDR3 DNA is all that survives: 45 bases in frame from base 1. The immunoSEQ Assay, a bias-controlled multiplex PCR, was used to amplify TCRbeta CDR3 regions from genomic DNA. In the original analysis: Nucleated cell counts per sample were estimated from amplification of reference gene primers within the assay. To quantify the absolute abundance of each unique TCRbeta CDR3 rearrangement, sequence reads were collapsed and filtered. For each sample, productive Simpson clonality was calculated as the square root of Simpson's diversity index over productive rearrangements. Entries here come from immuneACCESS through TCRdb and include only in-frame sequences with V and J called. Some clones fail to appear in such tables; in the studies checked, an unresolved V gene covers under half of the shortfall, and the cause of the remainder is unknown. V, J and clone size reflect that table, while D and trimming were determined from the DNA. Present in this sample are about 310,000 clones, around 91% of which were seen just once. The top ten clonotypes cover 9.5% of the sample.

The sample is drawn from a study of blood T cell repertoires in COVID-19 (TCRdb year 2020). With regard to the full study: Collaborator samples came from the United States, Italy and Spain and covered acute and convalescent phases of COVID-19. Where HLA class I and class II types were available, the types were taken from metadata supplied by the sample provider, not from assay-based typing. A de-identified subject ID, COVID-19 status, age in years and sex were almost always included in the sample metadata. The material from the prospective study consisted of cDNA or gDNA derived from T cells, B-cell-depleted T cells, or PBMCs. The repertoires were released in a freely available public database intended as a resource for research on the immune response to SARS-CoV-2. Deeply sampled blood TCRbeta repertoires from subjects exposed to, actively infected with, or recovered from COVID-19 were included in the dataset. Samples came from the ongoing ImmuneRACE study (first 160 participants) plus 1,254 subjects from 6 global collaborators.

Participants in the prospective study were aged roughly 18 to 100 years, lived in 20 to 25 United States geographic areas, and enrolled through a virtual design. In the prospective study, cohorts were assigned on the basis of participant-reported clinical history obtained from a screening survey and a study questionnaire. ImmuneRACE Cohort 3 recovered participants were defined by two consecutive negative NP/OP PCR tests, healthcare professional clearance, or symptom resolution. Each participant in the prospective study had whole blood, serum and a nasopharyngeal or oropharyngeal swab collected by mobile phlebotomists. Over an approximately 2-month period, participants in the prospective study had the option of providing additional blood draws and questionnaires. Prospective study blood samples were shipped either frozen or at room temperature before DNA extraction. Summary of the overall study and its limitations: Clinical and demographic metadata were provided uncurated, with the amount varying by source and participant.

The rearrangement combines TRBV29-1 with TRBJ1-1, with 9 central nucleotides matching TRBD1. The TCR sequence derives from a woman between 40 and 50 years old who had recovered from COVID-19. Sequences were obtained from PBMCs or T cells enriched from blood (not recorded which). The bases read TGCAGCGTTGGAAGAGGACAGGGGCCGTACACTGAAGCTTTCTTT. Protein translation: CSVGRGQGPYTEAFF.